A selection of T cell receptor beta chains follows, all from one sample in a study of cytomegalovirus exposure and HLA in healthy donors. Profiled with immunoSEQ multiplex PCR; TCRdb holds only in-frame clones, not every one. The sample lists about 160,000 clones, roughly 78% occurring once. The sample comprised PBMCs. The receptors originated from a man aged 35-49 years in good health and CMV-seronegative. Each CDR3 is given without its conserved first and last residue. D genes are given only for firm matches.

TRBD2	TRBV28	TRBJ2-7	ASSFVAGGPVSYEQY
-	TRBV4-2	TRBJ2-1	ASSQESGLAGYNEQF
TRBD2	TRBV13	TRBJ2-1	ASSPTGATTSGRAGYNEQF
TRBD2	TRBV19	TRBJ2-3	ASSGKAGGATDTQY
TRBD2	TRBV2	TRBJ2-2	ASSPSGGRTNTGELF
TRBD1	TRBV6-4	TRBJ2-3	ASSEGQGADTQY
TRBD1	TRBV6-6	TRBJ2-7	ASSYSDRAYEQY
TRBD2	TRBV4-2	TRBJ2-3	ASSPRGAGGTDTQY
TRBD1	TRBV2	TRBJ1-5	ASSPGQGYQPQH
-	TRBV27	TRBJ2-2	ASSLLSGSGELF
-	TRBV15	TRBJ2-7	ATSRTGPVGEQY
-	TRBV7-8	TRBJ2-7	ASSGWTPPGYEQY
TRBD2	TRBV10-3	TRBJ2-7	AISDPGLAGAREQY
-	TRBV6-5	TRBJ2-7	ASSSARQGIYEQY
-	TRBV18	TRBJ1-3	ASSPGGNTIY
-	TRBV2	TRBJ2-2	ASKREVELF
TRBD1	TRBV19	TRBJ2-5	ASSTGTGGGETQY
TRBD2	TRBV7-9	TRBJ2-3	SSSSGLQGRTSGRQTQY
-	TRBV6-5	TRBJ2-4	ASSIRGIAKNIQY
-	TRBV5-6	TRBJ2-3	ASSLGRGDTQY
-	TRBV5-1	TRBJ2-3	ASSLTGTDTQY
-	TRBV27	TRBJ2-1	ASSLDFRSAAQNEQF
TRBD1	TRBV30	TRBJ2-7	AWSVRQGWAYEQY
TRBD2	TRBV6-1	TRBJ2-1	ASTVGTTLYNEQF
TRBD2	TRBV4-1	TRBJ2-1	ASSRLAGVGAEQF
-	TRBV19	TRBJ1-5	ASSIQGWEASNQPQH
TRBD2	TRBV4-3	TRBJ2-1	ASSQGVVGGDGDEQF
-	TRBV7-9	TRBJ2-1	SSSPGSFNEQF
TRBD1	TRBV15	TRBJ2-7	ATSRFPSTWTGASDEQY
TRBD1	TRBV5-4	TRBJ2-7	ASSGGQGPYEQY
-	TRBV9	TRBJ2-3	ASSGRGGYRTDTQY
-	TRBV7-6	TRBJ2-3	ASSLEGLDTDTQY
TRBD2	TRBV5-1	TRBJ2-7	ASSPTSGRAGEQY
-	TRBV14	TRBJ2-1	ASSQPPGVSSYNEQF
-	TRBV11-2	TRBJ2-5	ASSLDLPSGVLRTQY
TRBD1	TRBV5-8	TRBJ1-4	ASSLEGTGELWEKLF
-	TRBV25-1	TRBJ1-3	ASSEGDKIIGNTIY
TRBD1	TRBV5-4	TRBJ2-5	ASSLRPGGAETQY
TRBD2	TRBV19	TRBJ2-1	ASSISRGRFDEQF
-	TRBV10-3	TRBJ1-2	ATGVIGTDYGYT
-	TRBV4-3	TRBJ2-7	ASSQDEESFLYEQY
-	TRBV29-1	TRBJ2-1	SVVLTRNEQF
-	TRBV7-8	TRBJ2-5	ASSLGNIIQETQY
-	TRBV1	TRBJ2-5	TSSQEAGREETQY